Presented here are 30 T cell receptor beta chains from one specimen sequenced in a study of blood T cell repertoires in COVID-19. The assay was immunoSEQ multiplex PCR, and TCRdb's table has in-frame clones only and misses some. The sample has about 240,000 clones; around 90% are singletons. The sample was PBMCs or T cells enriched from blood (not recorded which). These receptors originate from a woman younger than 45 with acute COVID-19.

The chain carries TRBV5-6 and TRBJ1-5, with D possibly being TRBD1 (6 bases). Germline V gene lookup returns CDR1 SGHDT and CDR2 YYEEEE. V lost 0 bases to trimming and J lost 4 bases, with 11 bases between them. The CDR3 length is 15 residues. The CDR3 loop is CASSLGRGSNQPQHF. The DNA of the CDR3 is TGTGCCAGCAGCTTGGGTAGGGGGAGTAATCAGCCCCAGCATTTT.

The V call is TRBV7-9, the J call TRBJ2-7; 7 bases align to TRBD1. The CDR3 totals 14 residues. Germline lookup yields CDR1 SEHNR and CDR2 FQNEAQ (reference sequence). V lost 3 bases and J lost 2; bases outside the gene matches: 4. The CDR3 reads CASSFRTGAYEQYF. As DNA, the CDR3 is TGTGCCAGCAGCTTTAGGACAGGAGCCTACGAGCAGTACTTC.

The V gene is TRBV6-5, the J gene TRBJ2-7; the D is unclear. Germline V gene lookup returns CDR1 MNHEY and CDR2 SVGAGI. Trimming stripped 0 bases from V and 2 bases from J, with 8 bases between. CDR3 length: 14 residues. The CDR3: CASSYSAGPYEQYF. CDR3 DNA: TGTGCCAGCAGTTACTCTGCAGGTCCCTACGAGCAGTACTTC.

V and J are TRBV24-1 and TRBJ2-1; tentative D call: TRBD1 (5 bases). The CDR3 has 17 residues. Trimming removed 2 bases from V and 0 bases from J, with 13 bases in between. CDR1 and CDR2 from the germline V gene are KGHDR and SFDVKD. CDR3 in amino acids: CATSDSAGLSSYNEQFF. The CDR3, as DNA: TGTGCCACCAGTGATTCGGCAGGGCTATCCTCCTACAATGAGCAGTTCTTC.

The J gene is TRBJ1-2, the V gene TRBV11-2; no firm D call. Germline V lookup: CDR1 SGHAT, CDR2 FQNNGV. The CDR3 is 14 amino acids. V was shortened by 0 bases and J by 4 bases, with 9 bases between the two germline ends. CDR3 bases: TGTGCCAGCAGCTTAGATGCAACAGCCTATGGCTACACCTTC. It yields the protein CASSLDATAYGYTF.

DNA for the CDR3: TGTGCCAGCAGCCGCGAACTCAGGGTCGAGGCTTTCTTT. It translates to CASSRELRVEAFF. This chain uses TRBV6-5 with TRBJ1-1, with D possibly being TRBD1 (5 bases). Trimming removed 6 bases at V and 11 bases at J, with 19 bases between. The CDR3 runs 13 residues. CDR1 and CDR2 (germline): MNHEY, SVGAGI.

V usage is TRBV10-3 and J usage is TRBJ1-2, with D possibly TRBD1 on 5 matching bases. The CDR3 loop spans 14 amino acids. CDR1 and CDR2 (germline): ENHRY, SYGVKD. Between the trimmed V and J ends, which lost 2 bases and 3 bases, there was a span of 10 bases. CDR3 loop: CAISEGAPYYGYTF. CDR3 bases: TGTGCCATCAGTGAGGGGGCGCCTTACTATGGCTACACCTTC.

This clone was picked up a small number of times. The chain links TRBV28 to TRBJ1-5; possibly TRBD1 for D (6 bases). The CDR3 has 13 residues. Looked up from germline, CDR1 is MDHEN and CDR2 is SYDVKM. V was trimmed by 8 bases and J by 2 bases, leaving 10 bases between them. The CDR3 is CASFPGGNQPQHF. In DNA, the CDR3 is TGTGCCAGCTTTCCAGGGGGCAATCAGCCCCAGCATTTT.

CDR3 residues: CASSPRGGTNEKLFF. CDR3 nucleotide sequence: TGTGCCAGCAGCCCCCGTGGGGGCACTAATGAAAAACTGTTTTTT. The J gene is TRBJ1-4, the V gene TRBV7-8, with a possible D match to TRBD1 (6 bases). V shed 5 bases and J shed 2 bases, with 12 bases lying between them. Germline V gene data show CDR1 as SGHVS and CDR2 as FQNEAQ. The CDR3 consists of 15 residues. Combining the CDR3 with reference TRBV7-8 and TRBJ1-4 gives the whole variable domain GAGVSQSPRYKVAKRGQDVALRCDPISGHVSLFWYQQALGQGPEFLTYFQNEAQLDKSGLPSDRFFAERPEGSVSTLKIQRTQQEDSAVYLCASSPRGGTNEKLFFGSGTQLSVL.

J is TRBJ2-2 and V is TRBV11-2, with TRBD2 as a possible D gene (6 bases). Germline V gene lookup returns CDR1 SGHAT and CDR2 FQNNGV. V gave up 5 bases and J gave up 3 bases, with 13 bases separating them. CDR3 size: 15 residues. The CDR3 region is CASSREAGHTGELFF. As DNA, the CDR3 is TGTGCCAGCAGCCGCGAGGCGGGGCACACCGGGGAGCTGTTTTTT.

The chain employs TRBV4-1 and TRBJ2-7, with 12 bases fitting TRBD1. This CDR3 spans 16 amino acids. The V segment lost 5 bases and the J segment 6 bases; nucleotides outside the gene matches: 11. Per germline, CDR1 MGHRA and CDR2 YSYEKL. The CDR3 DNA reads as TGCGCCAGCAGCTTCAGCCGGGACAGGGGGCTGATCGAGCAGTACTTC. Protein: CASSFSRDRGLIEQYF.

This clone was counted a single time. This chain uses TRBV7-9 with TRBJ1-3; 8 bases fit TRBD1. CDR1 and CDR2 from the germline V gene are SEHNR and FQNEAQ (reference sequence). The CDR3 contains 16 residues. Germline trimming cut 5 bases from V and 4 bases from J; bases unmatched to any gene: 10. As DNA, the CDR3 is TGTGCCAGCAGCACCCCTGGACAGGGCGAAGGAAACACCATATATTTT. Translated, it gives CASSTPGQGEGNTIYF.

This clone has more than one count but fewer than ten. V gene TRBV5-1 combines with J gene TRBJ1-3; D not resolved. With 0 bases removed from V and 0 bases from J, the gap between germline ends came to 10 bases. The CDR3 is made up of 16 amino acids. Germline V gene lookup returns CDR1 SGHRS and CDR2 YFSETQ. Here the CDR3 reads CASSLGREPSGNTIYF. The CDR3 region has the DNA TGCGCCAGCAGCTTGGGGCGGGAGCCCTCTGGAAACACCATATATTTT.

This chain links TRBV18 with TRBJ1-2; 7 bases agree with TRBD1. The V gene end was trimmed by 1 base and the J gene end by 4 bases; junction bases not matched to a gene: 12. The V gene's germline CDR1 is KGHSH and CDR2 LQKENI. The CDR3 spans 17 residues. The CDR3 sequence is CASSPQLRDSRAYGYTF. The CDR3 coding sequence is TGTGCCAGCTCACCACAGCTCAGGGACAGTCGGGCCTATGGCTACACCTTC.

The chain has TRBV27 and TRBJ2-2, with 9 bases lining up with TRBD2. After removal of 5 bases from V and 2 bases from J, the junction contained 6 bases not matched to a gene. CDR1 and CDR2 (germline): MNHEY, SMNVEV (reference sequence). This CDR3 comprises 16 residues. DNA of the CDR3: TGTGCCAGCAGTCCCTGGACTAGCGTAAACACCGGGGAGCTGTTTTTT. Its protein product is CASSPWTSVNTGELFF.

This clone was detected once. V is TRBV5-8 and J is TRBJ2-4; D unclear. Trimming took 0 bases from V and 0 from J, leaving 4 bases between them. Germline V gene sequence: CDR1 SGHTS, CDR2 YDEGEE. The CDR3 has 14 amino acids. The CDR3 sequence: CASSLAVAKNIQYF. CDR3 DNA sequence: TGTGCCAGCAGCTTGGCGGTAGCCAAAAACATTCAGTACTTC.

V is TRBV4-2 and J is TRBJ2-7; TRBD1 agrees at 7 bases. The CDR3 extends over 14 amino acids. After removal of 1 base from V and 2 bases from J, the junction contained 2 bases not matched to a gene. Germline CDR1 is LGHNA and CDR2 is YNFKEQ. The CDR3 reads CASSQGTGTYEQYF. Written as DNA, the CDR3 is TGTGCCAGCAGCCAAGGGACAGGAACCTACGAGCAGTACTTC.

This chain links TRBV7-2 with TRBJ1-2; D is unresolved. The germline CDR1 and CDR2 sequences are SGHTA and FQGNSA. Trimming removed 1 base at V and 7 bases at J, with 10 bases between. This CDR3 region has 13 residues. CDR3 in amino acids: CASSLGPGSGYTF. The CDR3 DNA reads as TGTGCCAGCAGCTTAGGTCCGGGATCTGGCTACACCTTC.

The chain links TRBV7-2 to TRBJ1-5; 9 bases agree with TRBD1. The germline V gene encodes CDR1 SGHTA and CDR2 FQGNSA. Trimming removed 5 bases from V and 6 bases from J; junction bases left unmatched: 11. The CDR3 loop spans 16 amino acids. CDR3 coding DNA: TGTGCCAGCAGCCCGGGGGACAGGGAGGTGGGTCAGCCCCAGCATTTT. It codes for CASSPGDREVGQPQHF.

This clone was picked up one time. The chain carries TRBV14 and TRBJ2-3; 7 nucleotides align to TRBD1. After removal of 3 bases from V and 1 base from J, the junction contained 7 bases not matched to a gene. The CDR3 sequence is 16 residues long. Germline values: CDR1 SGHDN, CDR2 FVKESK. DNA for the CDR3: TGTGCCAGCAGCCAGCTTACAGGGGAAGGCACAGATACGCAGTATTTT. This gives the protein CASSQLTGEGTDTQYF.

This clone came up a few times. The chain is built from TRBV15 and TRBJ1-4; D might be TRBD1 (6 bases). V lost 1 base to trimming and J lost 7 bases, with 13 bases between them. Germline V lookup: CDR1 LNHNV, CDR2 YYDKDF (reference sequence). This CDR3 is built from 15 residues. CDR3 region: CATSRGGGAGEKLFF. The CDR3 DNA reads as TGTGCCACCAGCAGAGGAGGGGGGGCAGGTGAAAAACTGTTTTTT.

The rearrangement joins TRBV7-2 to TRBJ2-7; D perhaps matches TRBD1 (5 bases). V was trimmed by 1 base and J by 4 bases, leaving 11 bases between them. This CDR3 is built from 14 residues. Germline V gene data show CDR1 as SGHTA and CDR2 as FQGNSA. The CDR3 sequence is CASSLGRAGYEQYF. The CDR3 DNA reads TGTGCCAGCAGCTTAGGCAGGGCTGGTTACGAGCAGTACTTC.

The gene calls are TRBV13 and TRBJ1-4; D is perhaps TRBD1 (6 bases). CDR3 length: 13 residues. Trimming stripped 4 bases from V and 8 bases from J, with 11 bases between. The germline V gene has CDR1 PRHDT and CDR2 FYEKMQ (reference sequence). CDR3 in amino acids: CASSSGANEKLFF. Here the CDR3 DNA reads TGTGCCAGCAGCTCAGGGGCAAACGAAAAACTGTTTTTT. Looking up the rest from reference TRBV13 and TRBJ1-4 gives the full variable domain: AAGVIQSPRHLIKEKRETATLKCYPIPRHDTVYWYQQGPGQDPQFLISFYEKMQSDKGSIPDRFSAQQFSDYHSELNMSSLELGDSALYFCASSSGANEKLFFGSGTQLSVL.

The sample holds a few counts of this clone. This chain joins TRBV12-3 or TRBV12-4 and TRBJ1-2; a possible D gene is TRBD1 (6 bases). V was trimmed by 3 bases and J by 8 bases, leaving 13 bases between them. This CDR3 spans 13 amino acids. In DNA form, the CDR3 reads TGTGCCAGCAGTTTCCACCAGGGGAAGGGCTACACCTTC. Translating it yields CASSFHQGKGYTF.

V gene TRBV7-9 combines with J gene TRBJ2-7, with 12 bases that match TRBD2. Germline assignment: CDR1 SEHNR and CDR2 FQNEAQ (reference sequence). V gave up 5 bases and J gave up 2 bases; unmatched junction bases: 4. The CDR3 has 15 residues. This CDR3 reads CASSPGLAGTYEQYF. The CDR3 DNA is TGTGCCAGCAGCCCCGGACTAGCGGGGACCTACGAGCAGTACTTC.

The J gene is TRBJ2-1, the V gene TRBV7-5; TRBD2 was called by the table and not checked on the DNA. TRBV7-5 counts as a pseudogene. CDR3 length equals 13 residues. This chain's CDR3 is CARTSSEVNEQFF. Here the CDR3 DNA reads TGTGCCAGAACCTCCTCAGAGGTGAATGAGCAGTTCTTC.

This clone was seen more than once but under ten times. The chain uses TRBV27 and TRBJ1-1, with D hard to call. Germline CDR1 reads MNHEY; CDR2 reads SMNVEV (reference sequence). The CDR3 runs to 13 residues. V lost 6 bases and J lost 1, with 9 bases in between. The CDR3 spells CASRPSENTEAFF. In nucleotides, the CDR3 is TGTGCCAGCAGACCCAGTGAGAACACTGAAGCTTTCTTT.

The chain has TRBV5-4 and TRBJ2-7, with D perhaps matching TRBD2 (5 bases). Trimming shortened V by 3 bases and J by 6 bases, and 10 bases separated the two germline ends. CDR3 length equals 12 residues. Per germline, CDR1 SGHNT and CDR2 YYREEE (reference sequence). DNA for the CDR3: TGTGCCAGCAGCTCGAGGACTGCCGAGCAGTACTTC. The encoded protein is CASSSRTAEQYF.

V is TRBV4-3 and J is TRBJ1-1; a possible D gene is TRBD1 (5 bases). CDR1 and CDR2 from the germline V gene are LGHNA and YSLEER. The CDR3 runs 16 residues. V lost 0 bases, J lost 4 bases, and 15 bases lay in between. CDR3 residues: CASSQELAAQGTEAFF. The CDR3 nucleotides are TGCGCCAGCAGCCAAGAACTGGCGGCTCAGGGCACTGAAGCTTTCTTT.

This clone appeared once. The chain couples TRBV9 to TRBJ1-6; TRBD1 agrees at 9 bases. There are 15 residues in the CDR3. Germline loops: CDR1 SGDLS, CDR2 YYNGEE. V was pared by 3 bases and J by 9 bases, with 7 bases of the junction left unmatched. DNA for the CDR3: TGTGCCAGCAGCGCGGGACAGGGCCTAGCTTCACCCCTCCACTTT. It specifies CASSAGQGLASPLHF.